Below, one T cell receptor beta chain is given with its context. This record belongs to a study of blood T cell repertoires in COVID-19. The trim removed 3 bases at V and 3 bases at J, leaving 8 bases unmatched. This CDR3 comprises 16 residues. CDR1 LNHDA and CDR2 SQIVND come from the germline V gene (reference sequence). The data were produced by immunoSEQ multiplex PCR, yet TCRdb's version contains in-frame clones alone and is incomplete. This repertoire shows some 80,000 clones, under 80% found once; its top ten account for approximately 34%. Sequenced material: peripheral blood. V gene TRBV19 combines with J gene TRBJ2-1; 7 bases agree with TRBD2. This TCR derives from a man in his sixties with COVID-19, enrolled during active disease. The CDR3 spells CASSIVVSSGYNEQFF. CDR3 DNA sequence: TGTGCCAGTAGTATCGTAGTGTCTAGCGGCTACAATGAGCAGTTCTTC.